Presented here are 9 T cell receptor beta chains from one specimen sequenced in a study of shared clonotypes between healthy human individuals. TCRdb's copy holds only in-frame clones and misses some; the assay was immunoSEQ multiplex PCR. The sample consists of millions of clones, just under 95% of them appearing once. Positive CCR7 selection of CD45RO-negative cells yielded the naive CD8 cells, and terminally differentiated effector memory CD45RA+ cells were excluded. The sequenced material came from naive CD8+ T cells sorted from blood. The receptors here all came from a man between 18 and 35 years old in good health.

CDR3 nucleotides: TGTGCCAGCAGCTTAGCCGCGGGAGAGAGGGATGAGCAGTTCTTC. This sequence encodes CASSLAAGERDEQFF. J is TRBJ2-1 and V is TRBV7-9, with TRBD2 matching 7 bases. The junction had 7 bases not matched to a gene; V was cut back by 0 bases and J by 8 bases. Looked up from germline, CDR1 is SEHNR and CDR2 is FQNEAQ (reference sequence). The CDR3 loop spans 15 amino acids.

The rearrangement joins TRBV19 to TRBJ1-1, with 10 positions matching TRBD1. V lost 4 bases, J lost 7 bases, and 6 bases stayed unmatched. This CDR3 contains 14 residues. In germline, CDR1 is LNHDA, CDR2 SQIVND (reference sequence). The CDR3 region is CASSSGQGVLEAFF. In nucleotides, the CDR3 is TGTGCCAGTAGTAGTGGACAGGGGGTGCTTGAAGCTTTCTTT.

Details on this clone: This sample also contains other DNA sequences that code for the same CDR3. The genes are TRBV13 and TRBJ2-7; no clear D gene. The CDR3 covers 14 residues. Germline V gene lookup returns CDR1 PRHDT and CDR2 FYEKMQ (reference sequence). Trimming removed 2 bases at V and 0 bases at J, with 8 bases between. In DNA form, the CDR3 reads TGTGCCAGCAGCTTAAAAGGTAGCTCCTACGAGCAGTACTTC. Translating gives CASSLKGSSYEQYF.

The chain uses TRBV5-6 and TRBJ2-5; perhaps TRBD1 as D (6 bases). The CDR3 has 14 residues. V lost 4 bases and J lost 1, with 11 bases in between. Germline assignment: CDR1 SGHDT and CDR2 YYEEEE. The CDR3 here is CASSVWTAQETQYF. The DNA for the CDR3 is TGTGCCAGCAGCGTGTGGACAGCCCAAGAGACCCAGTACTTC.

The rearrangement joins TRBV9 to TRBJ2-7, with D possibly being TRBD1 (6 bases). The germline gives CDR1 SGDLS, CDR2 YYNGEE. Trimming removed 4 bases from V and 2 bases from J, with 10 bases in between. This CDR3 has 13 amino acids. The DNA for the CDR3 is TGTGCCAGCAGCCCAGGGGTCCCCTACGAGCAGTACTTC. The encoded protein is CASSPGVPYEQYF.

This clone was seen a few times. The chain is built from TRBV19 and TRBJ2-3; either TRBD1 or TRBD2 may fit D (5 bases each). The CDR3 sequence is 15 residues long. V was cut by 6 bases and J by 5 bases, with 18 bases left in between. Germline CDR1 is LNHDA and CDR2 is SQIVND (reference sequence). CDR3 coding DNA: TGTGCCAGTAGCCCCGCCGGGGCCTTTGGAGATACGCAGTATTTT. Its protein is CASSPAGAFGDTQYF.

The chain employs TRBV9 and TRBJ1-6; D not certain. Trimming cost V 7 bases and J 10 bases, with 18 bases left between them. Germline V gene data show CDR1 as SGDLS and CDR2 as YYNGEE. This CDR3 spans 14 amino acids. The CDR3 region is CASSSGTGRSPLHF. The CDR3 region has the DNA TGTGCCAGCTCCTCGGGTACGGGGAGGTCACCCCTCCACTTT.

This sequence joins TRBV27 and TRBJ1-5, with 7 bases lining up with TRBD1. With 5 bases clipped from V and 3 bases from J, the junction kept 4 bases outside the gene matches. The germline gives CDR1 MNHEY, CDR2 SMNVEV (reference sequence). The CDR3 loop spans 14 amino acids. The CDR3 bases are TGTGCCAGCAGTCGACAGGGTTACAATCAGCCCCAGCATTTT. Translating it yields CASSRQGYNQPQHF.

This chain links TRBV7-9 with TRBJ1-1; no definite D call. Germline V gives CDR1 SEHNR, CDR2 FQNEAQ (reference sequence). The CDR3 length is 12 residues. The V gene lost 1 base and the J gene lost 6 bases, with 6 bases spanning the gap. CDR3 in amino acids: CASSLGYAEAFF. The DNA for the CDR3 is TGTGCCAGCAGCTTAGGGTATGCTGAAGCTTTCTTT.